One TCR beta chain is described in this entry. This clonotype was recorded a few times. Its recognized antigen is unknown. Base qualities are not provided; no much larger clone lies one nucleotide away. Amplification of TCR beta CDR3 regions was carried out from RNA transcripts. A first-round RT-PCR of the TCR CDR3 used the HTBI primer set with the Qiagen OneStep RT-PCR kit. Libraries were constructed in a second round of multiplex PCR, after which size selection and purification were carried out. The libraries were sequenced on an Illumina HiSeq2000 using paired-end 100 bp reads. Per the authors' processing: SOAPnuke was used to process the raw data, removing reads that contained adapters or uncalled bases, had a mean Phred below 15, or lacked an exact match to the constant primer or identifier. COPE v1.2.5 was used to merge high-quality paired reads, and clonotypes were defined as unique nucleotide sequences. MiTCR v1.1 was used to align the clonotypes against IMGT TRBV, TRBD and TRBJ reference segments. Analysis was restricted to V-J combinations with a frequency above 0.0001, which covered 99.2% of repertoires. The TCS score was defined as the ratio of F50 (clonal expansion) to E x V (chaos), calculated using BLOSUM62-based TCRdist between CDR3 peptides within each V-J. Welch's t-statistics and random forest reduced roughly 540 V-J features to roughly 13, which were used in a naive Bayes classifier (R e1071). TCRdb ran its own pipeline on the public reads, namely fastp trimming at Q25 and MiXCR clone calling, and kept in-frame beta chains. One record per CDR3 amino acid sequence lists the most common genes and DNA. TCRdb, not the authors, supplied the V and J calls. Here the sample has roughly 550,000 distinct CDR3 sequences; about 16% occur a single time. The ten largest make up 25% to 30% of the sample.

From the cysteine up to the phenylalanine, the CDR3 has a length of 15 residues. Of the read, only the CDR3 DNA is kept; its 45 bases are in frame from base 1. The germline V gene specifies SGHRS as CDR1 and YFSETQ as CDR2. Relative to germline, V is 4 bases shorter and J is 1 base shorter, with 12 bases between their ends. This entry comes from a study of T cells in Graves' hyperthyroidism and ophthalmopathy (dated by TCRdb to the late 2010s). The study in broad terms: Peripheral blood was collected at initial diagnosis, before any treatment. To identify TCR V-J signatures that set the groups apart, the researchers used a discovery cohort of 90 to 100 patients, made up of under 50 with Graves' ophthalmopathy and 55 to 65 with stable Graves' hyperthyroidism. An independent validation cohort of around 19 hyperthyroidism patients and more than 15 patients who later progressed to ophthalmopathy tested prospective prediction of ophthalmopathy. The 90 to 100 discovery patients were randomly divided into training and test sets at a 7:3 ratio. Thyroid tissue and blood T-cell repertoires from several Graves' hyperthyroidism patients were also compared in the study. Following sampling, methimazole starting at 30 mg daily was given to hyperthyroidism patients, and high-dose intravenous methylprednisolone was given to ophthalmopathy patients. The paper reports TCR Vbeta CDR3 sequencing of over 130 peripheral blood samples: 43 ophthalmopathy, under 80 hyperthyroidism and approximately 17 progressor patients. The research as a whole found: Most expanded thyroid clonotypes (frequency above 0.001) were also detected in blood, suggesting blood repertoires may reflect thyroid immune responses. A model built on a 13 V-J signature distinguished ophthalmopathy from stable hyperthyroidism, reaching roughly 88% sensitivity and about 81% specificity in cross-validation and 80%/75% in testing. In validation, progression to ophthalmopathy was predicted by the model with almost 71% sensitivity and 72.22% specificity, a median of approximately 7.1 months before onset. Sample size was not statistically predetermined, and investigators were not blinded to group allocation.

Ophthalmopathy patients had moderately to severely active disease, Clinical Activity Score of at least 3, NOSPECS grade of at least 4, and duration under 3 months. Exclusion was applied to patients with uncontrolled infections, other autoimmune diseases, pregnancy or lactation. Diagnoses were based on clinical symptoms, serum thyroxine and TRAb, thyroid ultrasound and orbital computed tomography. PBMCs were separated from about 10 ml of fresh peripheral blood using Ficoll-Paque density gradient centrifugation. Total RNA was extracted with Trizol reagent, and quality was checked on an Agilent 2100 Bioanalyzer.

The sample was blood. The chain is assembled from TRBV5-1 and TRBJ2-1, and TRBD1 may be the D gene, going by 5 matching bases. The TCR sequence derives from a woman in her thirties with Graves' ophthalmopathy. The CDR3 sequence is CASSPARQSYNEQFF. The DNA is as follows: TGCGCCAGCAGCCCCGCCCGACAGTCCTACAATGAGCAGTTCTTC.